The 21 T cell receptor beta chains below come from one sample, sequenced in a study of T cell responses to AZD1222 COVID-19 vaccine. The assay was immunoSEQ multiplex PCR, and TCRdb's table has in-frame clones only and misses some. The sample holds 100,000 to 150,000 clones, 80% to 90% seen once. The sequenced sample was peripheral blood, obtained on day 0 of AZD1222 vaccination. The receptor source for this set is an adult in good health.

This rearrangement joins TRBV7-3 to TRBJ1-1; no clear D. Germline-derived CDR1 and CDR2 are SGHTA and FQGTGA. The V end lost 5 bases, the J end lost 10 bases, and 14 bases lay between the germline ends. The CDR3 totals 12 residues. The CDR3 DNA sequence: TGTGCCAGCAGCGGAACCCTCGGGGTAGCTTTCTTT. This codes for CASSGTLGVAFF.

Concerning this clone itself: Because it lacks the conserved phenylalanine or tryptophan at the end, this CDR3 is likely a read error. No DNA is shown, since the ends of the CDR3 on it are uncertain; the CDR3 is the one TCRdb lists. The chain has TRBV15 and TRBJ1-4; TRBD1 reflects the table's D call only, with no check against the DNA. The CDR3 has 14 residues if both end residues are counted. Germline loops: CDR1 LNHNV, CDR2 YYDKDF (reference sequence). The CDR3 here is CATSRATPSQALSV.

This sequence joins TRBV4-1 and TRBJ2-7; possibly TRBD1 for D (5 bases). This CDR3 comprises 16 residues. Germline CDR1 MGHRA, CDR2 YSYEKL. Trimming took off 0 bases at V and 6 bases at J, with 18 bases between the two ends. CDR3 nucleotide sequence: TGCGCCAGCAGCCAAGATCTTCAGACAGCTTTACGCGAGCAGTACTTC. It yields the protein CASSQDLQTALREQYF.

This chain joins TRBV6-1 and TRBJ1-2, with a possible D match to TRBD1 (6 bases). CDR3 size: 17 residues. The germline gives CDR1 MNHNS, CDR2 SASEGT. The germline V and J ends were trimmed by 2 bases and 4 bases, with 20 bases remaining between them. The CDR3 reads CASSESGAMAGGYGYTF. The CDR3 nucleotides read TGTGCCAGCAGTGAATCGGGGGCTATGGCCGGGGGCTATGGCTACACCTTC.

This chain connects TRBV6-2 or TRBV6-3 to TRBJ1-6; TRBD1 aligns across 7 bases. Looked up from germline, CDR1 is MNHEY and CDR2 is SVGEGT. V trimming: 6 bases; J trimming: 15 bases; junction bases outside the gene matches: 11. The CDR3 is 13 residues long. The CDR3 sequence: CASSSGTASGLHF. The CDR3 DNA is TGTGCCAGCAGCTCCGGGACAGCCTCGGGCCTCCACTTT.

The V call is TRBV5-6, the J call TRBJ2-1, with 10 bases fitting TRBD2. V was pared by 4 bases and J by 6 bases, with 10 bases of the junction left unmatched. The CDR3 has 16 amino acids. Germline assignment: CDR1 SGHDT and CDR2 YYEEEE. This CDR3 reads CASSDTSGIGFNEQFF. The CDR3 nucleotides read TGTGCCAGCAGCGATACTAGCGGGATAGGGTTCAATGAGCAGTTCTTC.

The DNA for the CDR3 is TGTGCCAGTAGTATACTGGGCACAGATACGCAGTATTTT. This gives the protein CASSILGTDTQYF. This rearrangement joins TRBV19 to TRBJ2-3; D is unresolved. The CDR3 sequence is 13 residues long. V lost 2 bases to trimming and J lost 1 base, with 4 bases between them. Germline CDR1 is LNHDA and CDR2 is SQIVND (reference sequence).

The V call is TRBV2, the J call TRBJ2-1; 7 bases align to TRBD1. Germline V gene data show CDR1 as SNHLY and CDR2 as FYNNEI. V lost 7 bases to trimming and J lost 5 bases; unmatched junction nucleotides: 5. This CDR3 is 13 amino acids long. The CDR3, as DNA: TGTGCCAGCAAGTTTGGACAGGACAATGAGCAGTTCTTC. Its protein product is CASKFGQDNEQFF.

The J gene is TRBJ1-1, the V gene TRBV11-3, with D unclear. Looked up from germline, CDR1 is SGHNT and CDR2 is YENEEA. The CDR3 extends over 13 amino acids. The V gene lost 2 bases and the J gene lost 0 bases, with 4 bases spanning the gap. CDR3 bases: TGTGCCAGCAGCTTACTTATGAACACTGAAGCTTTCTTT. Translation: CASSLLMNTEAFF.

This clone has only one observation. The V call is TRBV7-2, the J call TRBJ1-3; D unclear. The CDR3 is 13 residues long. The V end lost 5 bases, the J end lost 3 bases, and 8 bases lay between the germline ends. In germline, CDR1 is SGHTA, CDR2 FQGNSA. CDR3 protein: CASSPPVGNTIYF. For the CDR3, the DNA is TGTGCCAGCAGCCCCCCCGTTGGAAACACCATATATTTT.

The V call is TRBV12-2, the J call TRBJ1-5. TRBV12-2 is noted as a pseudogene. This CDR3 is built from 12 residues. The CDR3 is CASKTGDQPQHF. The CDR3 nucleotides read TGTGCAAGTAAGACCGGGGATCAGCCCCAGCATTTT.

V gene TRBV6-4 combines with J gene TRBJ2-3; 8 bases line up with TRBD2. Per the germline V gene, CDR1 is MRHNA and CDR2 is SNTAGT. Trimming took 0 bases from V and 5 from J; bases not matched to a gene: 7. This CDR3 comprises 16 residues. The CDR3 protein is CASSDSKSGRVDTQYF. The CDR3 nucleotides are TGTGCCAGCAGTGACTCGAAAAGCGGGAGAGTAGATACGCAGTATTTT.

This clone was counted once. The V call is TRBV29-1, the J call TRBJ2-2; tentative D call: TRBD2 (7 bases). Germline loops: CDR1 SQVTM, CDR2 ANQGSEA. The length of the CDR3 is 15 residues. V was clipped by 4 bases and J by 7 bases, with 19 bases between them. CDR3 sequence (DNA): TGCAGCGTTGTTTTCTCCGCGGGGGCCTTCGGGGAGCTGTTTTTT. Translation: CSVVFSAGAFGELFF.

CDR3 coding DNA: TGTGCCAGCAGCAAACGACACCATTTAAGGACTGAAGCTTTCTTT. As protein: CASSKRHHLRTEAFF. V and J are TRBV21-1 and TRBJ1-1; the table's D call, TRBD1, has no DNA check behind it. TRBV21-1 constitutes a pseudogene. This CDR3 has 15 amino acids.

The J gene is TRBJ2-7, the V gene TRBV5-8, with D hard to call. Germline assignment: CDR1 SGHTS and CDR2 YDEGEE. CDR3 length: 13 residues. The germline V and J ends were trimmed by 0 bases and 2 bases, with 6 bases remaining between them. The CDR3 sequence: CASSLDSTYEQYF. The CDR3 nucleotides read TGTGCCAGCAGCTTGGACTCCACCTACGAGCAGTACTTC.

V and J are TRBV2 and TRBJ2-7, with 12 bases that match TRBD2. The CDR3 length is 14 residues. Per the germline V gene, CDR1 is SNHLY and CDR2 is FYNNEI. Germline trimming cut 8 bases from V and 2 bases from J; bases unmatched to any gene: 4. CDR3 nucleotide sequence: TGTGCCAGCTCCCGACTAGCGGGGGCCTACGAGCAGTACTTC. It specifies CASSRLAGAYEQYF. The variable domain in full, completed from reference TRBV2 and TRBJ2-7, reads EPEVTQTPSHQVTQMGQEVILRCVPISNHLYFYWYRQILGQKVEFLVSFYNNEISEKSEIFDDQFSVERPDGSNFTLKIRSTKLEDSAMYFCASSRLAGAYEQYFGPGTRLTVT.

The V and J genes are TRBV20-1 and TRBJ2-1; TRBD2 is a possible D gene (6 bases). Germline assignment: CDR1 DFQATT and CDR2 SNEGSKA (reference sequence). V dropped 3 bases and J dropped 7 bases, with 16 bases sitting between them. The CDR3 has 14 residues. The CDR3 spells CSASVVMGGNEQFF. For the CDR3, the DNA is TGCAGTGCTAGTGTTGTCATGGGGGGAAATGAGCAGTTCTTC.

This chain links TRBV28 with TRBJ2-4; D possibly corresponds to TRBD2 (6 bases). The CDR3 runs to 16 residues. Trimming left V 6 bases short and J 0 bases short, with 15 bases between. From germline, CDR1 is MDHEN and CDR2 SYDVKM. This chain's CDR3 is CASSSPGSGAKNIQYF. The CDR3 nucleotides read TGTGCCAGCAGCTCCCCCGGGAGTGGAGCCAAAAACATTCAGTACTTC. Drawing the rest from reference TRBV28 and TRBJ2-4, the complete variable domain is DVKVTQSSRYLVKRTGEKVFLECVQDMDHENMFWYRQDPGLGLRLIYFSYDVKMKEKGDIPEGYSVSREKKERFSLILESASTNQTSMYLCASSSPGSGAKNIQYFGAGTRLSVL.

The CDR3 here is CACPDRRSGANVLTF. The CDR3 nucleotides are TGTGCCTGCCCGGACAGGAGGTCTGGGGCCAACGTCCTGACTTTC. This chain uses TRBV30 with TRBJ2-6; TRBD1 aligns across 7 bases. The length of the CDR3 is 15 residues. V was clipped by 6 bases and J by 1 base; unmatched bases: 6. CDR1 and CDR2 from the germline V gene are GTSNPN and SVGIG (reference sequence).

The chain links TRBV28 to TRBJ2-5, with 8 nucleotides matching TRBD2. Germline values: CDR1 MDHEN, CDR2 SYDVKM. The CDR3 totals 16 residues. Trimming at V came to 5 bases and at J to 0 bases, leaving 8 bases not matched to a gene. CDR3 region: CASSRNPGGYQETQYF. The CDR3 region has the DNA TGTGCCAGCAGTCGGAACCCGGGAGGGTACCAAGAGACCCAGTACTTC.

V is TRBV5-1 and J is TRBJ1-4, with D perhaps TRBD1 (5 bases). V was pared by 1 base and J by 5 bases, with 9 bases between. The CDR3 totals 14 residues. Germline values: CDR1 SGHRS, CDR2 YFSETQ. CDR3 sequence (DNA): TGCGCCAGCAGCTTGCAGACAGAAAATGAAAAACTGTTTTTT. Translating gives CASSLQTENEKLFF.